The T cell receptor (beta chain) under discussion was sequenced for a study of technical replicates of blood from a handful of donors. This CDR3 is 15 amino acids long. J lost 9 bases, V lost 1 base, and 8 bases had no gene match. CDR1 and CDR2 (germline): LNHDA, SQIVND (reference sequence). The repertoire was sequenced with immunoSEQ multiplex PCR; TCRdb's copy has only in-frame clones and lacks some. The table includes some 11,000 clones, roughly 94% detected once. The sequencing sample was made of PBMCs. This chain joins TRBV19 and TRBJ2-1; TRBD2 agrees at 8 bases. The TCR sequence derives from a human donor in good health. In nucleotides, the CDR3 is TGTGCCAGTAGTATAGGGGCTAGCGGGTTCACTGAGCAGTTCTTC. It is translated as CASSIGASGFTEQFF.